A single sample gave rise to the 28 T cell receptor beta chains below, sequenced in a study of T cells after yellow fever vaccination. MiXCR, applied by TCRdb to the 5' RACE reads, yields one record per CDR3 protein. The table lists 300,000 to 350,000 distinct CDR3 sequences, under 5% of them singletons. The sequences come from PBMCs, collected 5 days after the yellow fever booster vaccination. The receptor set was obtained from a man aged 18 to 35 who received the YFV17D yellow fever vaccine.

The chain employs TRBV12-3 or TRBV12-4 and TRBJ2-7; 11 bases are shared with TRBD2. The CDR3 has 17 amino acids. Trimming cost V 2 bases and J 2 bases; bases outside gene matches: 8. CDR3 amino acids: CASSLTSGGRDTYEQYF. Here the CDR3 DNA reads TGTGCCAGCAGTTTAACTAGCGGGGGCCGAGATACCTACGAGCAGTACTTC.

V and J are TRBV12-3 or TRBV12-4 and TRBJ2-1, with TRBD2 identical over 10 bases. V lost 7 bases to trimming and J lost 8 bases; unmatched junction nucleotides: 11. The CDR3 runs 15 residues. The CDR3 loop reads CASTPQRGGQDEQFF. The CDR3 DNA reads as TGTGCCAGCACGCCACAGCGGGGGGGCCAAGATGAGCAGTTCTTC.

The chain recombines TRBV7-9 with TRBJ2-7; 7 nucleotides align to TRBD1. The J segment lost 6 bases and the V segment lost 0 bases, leaving 11 bases of the junction unmatched. The germline V gene has CDR1 SEHNR and CDR2 FQNEAQ (reference sequence). CDR3 length equals 16 residues. The CDR3 region is CASSLATLQGKGEQYV. The DNA of the CDR3 is TGTGCCAGCAGCTTAGCGACGTTACAGGGGAAGGGCGAGCAGTACGTC.

The sample holds many counts of this clonotype. The rearrangement joins TRBV5-1 to TRBJ1-1; TRBD1 aligns across 9 bases. Germline values: CDR1 SGHRS, CDR2 YFSETQ. Unmatched junction bases numbered 11, after V lost 3 bases and J lost 5 bases. This CDR3 is built from 16 residues. CDR3 nucleotide sequence: TGCGCCAGCAGCTCCGACAGGGGGGGTATCGAAACTGAAGCTTTCTTT. It codes for CASSSDRGGIETEAFF.

This rearrangement joins TRBV4-1 to TRBJ1-1, with TRBD1 as a possible D gene (5 bases). CDR1 is MGHRA and CDR2 is YSYEKL in the germline V gene. This CDR3 region has 15 residues. V was trimmed by 0 bases and J by 1 base, leaving 9 bases between them. CDR3 bases: TGCGCCAGCAGCCAAGATGTCGGGACGAACACTGAAGCTTTCTTT. Translating gives CASSQDVGTNTEAFF.

This clonotype turned up a few times. The chain carries TRBV24-1 and TRBJ2-3, with TRBD2 identical over 15 bases. V trimming: 3 bases; J trimming: 7 bases; junction bases outside the gene matches: 4. The CDR3 length is 16 residues. In germline, CDR1 is KGHDR, CDR2 SFDVKD. The CDR3, as DNA: TGTGCCACCAGTGATAGGACTAGCGGGGGGGATTATACGCAGTATTTT. Its protein is CATSDRTSGGDYTQYF.

This clonotype has ten or more counts. The J gene is TRBJ1-1, the V gene TRBV5-1, with D perhaps matching TRBD1 (5 bases). Trimming left V 5 bases short and J 5 bases short, with 19 bases between. There are 15 residues in the CDR3. The germline CDR1 and CDR2 sequences are SGHRS and YFSETQ. CDR3 amino acids: CASRATIGGRTEAFF. The CDR3 region has the DNA TGCGCCAGCAGGGCAACTATTGGGGGAAGGACTGAAGCTTTCTTT. The full variable domain, its missing parts supplied by reference TRBV5-1 and TRBJ1-1, is KAGVTQTPRYLIKTRGQQVTLSCSPISGHRSVSWYQQTPGQGLQFLFEYFSETQRNKGNFPGRFSGRQFSNSRSEMNVSTLELGDSALYLCASRATIGGRTEAFFGQGTRLTVV.

There are a few counts of this clonotype. The chain employs TRBV5-1 and TRBJ1-2; no clear D gene. The CDR3 contains 13 residues. The V gene lost 2 bases and the J gene lost 8 bases, with 13 bases spanning the gap. Germline CDR1 is SGHRS and CDR2 is YFSETQ. The CDR3 here is CASSFQHPDGYTF. DNA of the CDR3: TGCGCCAGCAGCTTTCAGCATCCGGACGGCTACACCTTC.

This clonotype turned up a few times. The chain has TRBV10-3 and TRBJ2-3, with unresolved D. The CDR3 runs to 11 residues. Germline lookup yields CDR1 ENHRY and CDR2 SYGVKD. The CDR3 DNA is TGTGCTTCTGCTAGCACAGATACGCAGTATTTT. Translated: CASASTDTQYF.

Many counts were recorded for this clonotype. J is TRBJ2-3 and V is TRBV7-2, with D perhaps matching TRBD2 (7 bases). V was pared by 5 bases and J by 1 base, with 13 bases between. Germline V CDR1 and CDR2: SGHTA, FQGNSA. The CDR3 sequence is 15 residues long. The CDR3 bases are TGTGCCAGCAGCAAGGGGGGGGGCCGCACAGATACGCAGTATTTT. It yields the protein CASSKGGGRTDTQYF.

The chain uses TRBV5-1 and TRBJ1-3; D unresolved. The CDR3 sequence is 13 residues long. Trimming cost V 5 bases and J 3 bases, with 9 bases left between them. Per the germline V gene, CDR1 is SGHRS and CDR2 is YFSETQ. The CDR3 DNA reads as TGCGCCAGCAGTCCCGGGTTTGGAAACACCATATATTTT. This sequence encodes CASSPGFGNTIYF.

This clonotype was observed a few times. DNA of the CDR3: TGTGCCAGCAGTTTATCTGGGCCGGCGGAAAAACTGTTTTTT. Translation gives CASSLSGPAEKLFF. The chain links TRBV27 to TRBJ1-4, with D uncertain. Germline loops: CDR1 MNHEY, CDR2 SMNVEV (reference sequence). V was pared by 0 bases and J by 8 bases, with 10 bases between. The CDR3 runs 14 residues. The full variable domain, completed using reference TRBV27 and TRBJ1-4, is EAQVTQNPRYLITVTGKKLTVTCSQNMNHEYMSWYRQDPGLGLRQIYYSMNVEVTDKGDVPEGYKVSRKEKRNFPLILESPSPNQTSLYFCASSLSGPAEKLFFGSGTQLSVL.

This clonotype appeared a few times. The chain joins TRBV6-2 or TRBV6-3 to TRBJ1-1; D possibly corresponds to TRBD1 (5 bases). The CDR3 has 13 residues. Trimming pared 6 bases from V and 6 bases from J, leaving 14 bases between. In germline, CDR1 is MNHEY, CDR2 SVGEGT. The DNA of the CDR3 is TGTGCCAGCAGGGTAGGGGAGATACCTGAAGCTTTCTTT. Its translation is CASRVGEIPEAFF.

The gene calls are TRBV5-4 and TRBJ2-2, with D perhaps matching TRBD2 (6 bases). Germline V gene sequence: CDR1 SGHNT, CDR2 YYREEE (reference sequence). The CDR3 runs 15 residues. The V end lost 5 bases, the J end lost 7 bases, and 18 bases lay between the germline ends. The CDR3 here is CASSSPGGESGELFF. As DNA, the CDR3 is TGTGCCAGCAGTTCCCCCGGGGGAGAGAGCGGGGAGCTGTTTTTT. Full variable domain (rest looked up from reference TRBV5-4 and TRBJ2-2): ETGVTQSPTHLIKTRGQQVTLRCSSQSGHNTVSWYQQALGQGPQFIFQYYREEENGRGNFPPRFSGLQFPNYSSELNVNALELDDSALYLCASSSPGGESGELFFGEGSRLTVL.

This clonotype showed up many times. This sequence joins TRBV28 and TRBJ2-7, with D maybe TRBD2 (5 bases). Germline CDR1 is MDHEN and CDR2 is SYDVKM. The CDR3 runs 13 residues. V was shortened by 6 bases and J by 1 base, with 10 bases between the two germline ends. This CDR3 reads CASSHRGSYEQYV. CDR3 bases: TGTGCCAGCAGCCACCGGGGATCCTACGAGCAGTACGTC.

This clonotype was counted at least ten times. The chain's CDR3 is CAISESTENTEAFF. The CDR3 bases are TGTGCCATCAGTGAGTCGACGGAGAACACTGAAGCTTTCTTT. The chain combines TRBV10-3 with TRBJ1-1; no clear D. CDR1 and CDR2 (germline): ENHRY, SYGVKD. The ends were cut back, 0 bases at V and 1 base at J, with 6 bases in the middle. This CDR3 is built from 14 residues.

This clonotype has only a few counts. This chain links TRBV4-1 with TRBJ2-2, with D hard to call. The germline V gene has CDR1 MGHRA and CDR2 YSYEKL. The V end lost 4 bases, the J end lost 4 bases, and 10 bases lay between the germline ends. The length of the CDR3 is 14 residues. CDR3 in amino acids: CASSPPYGTGELFF. The CDR3 coding sequence is TGCGCCAGCAGCCCCCCCTATGGCACCGGGGAGCTGTTTTTT.

The chain uses TRBV25-1 and TRBJ2-1; 8 bases agree with TRBD2. The CDR3 spans 14 residues. CDR1 is MGHDK, CDR2 SYGVNS, per germline. Germline trimming cut 7 bases from V and 0 bases from J; bases unmatched to any gene: 2. The CDR3, as DNA: TGTGCCAGCAAGCGGGGGAGCTCCTACAATGAGCAGTTCTTC. This sequence encodes CASKRGSSYNEQFF.

This clonotype was counted many times. The rearrangement uses TRBV9 and TRBJ1-3; D ambiguous. CDR3 length: 14 residues. V lost 0 bases, J lost 0 bases, and 4 bases lay in between. CDR1 SGDLS and CDR2 YYNGEE come from the germline V gene. In DNA, the CDR3 is TGTGCCAGCAGCGTAGCATCCTCTGGAAACACCATATATTTT. Its translation: CASSVASSGNTIYF.

This clonotype occurred a few times. The chain's CDR3 is CAWSPRIGGSSYNSPLHF. The CDR3 DNA reads as TGTGCCTGGAGCCCTAGGATCGGGGGTAGCTCCTATAATTCACCCCTCCACTTT. This chain connects TRBV30 to TRBJ1-6; perhaps TRBD1 as D (5 bases). The CDR3 is 18 amino acids. Germline lookup yields CDR1 GTSNPN and CDR2 SVGIG (reference sequence). Trimming stripped 3 bases from V and 0 bases from J, with 18 bases between.

This clonotype was observed a handful of times. The V and J genes are TRBV9 and TRBJ2-5, with 9 bases that match TRBD2. J was trimmed by 4 bases and V by 7 bases; bases with no gene match: 8. From germline, CDR1 is SGDLS and CDR2 YYNGEE. The CDR3 has 14 amino acids. This chain's CDR3 is CASAKGLAPETQYF. DNA of the CDR3: TGTGCCAGCGCCAAGGGACTAGCCCCAGAGACCCAGTACTTC. Filled out from reference TRBV9 and TRBJ2-5, the complete variable domain reads DSGVTQTPKHLITATGQRVTLRCSPRSGDLSVYWYQQSLDQGLQFLIQYYNGEERAKGNILERFSAQQFPDLHSELNLSSLELGDSALYFCASAKGLAPETQYFGPGTRLLVL.

This clonotype was counted ten times or more. The chain combines TRBV5-1 with TRBJ2-2; a weak D match, TRBD1 (5 bases). V was trimmed by 1 base and J by 0 bases, leaving 10 bases between them. Germline assignment: CDR1 SGHRS and CDR2 YFSETQ. This CDR3 has 16 residues. Written as DNA, the CDR3 is TGCGCCAGCAGCTTGAGGAACAGGACGAACACCGGGGAGCTGTTTTTT. It yields the protein CASSLRNRTNTGELFF.

This clonotype has more than one count but fewer than ten. This chain links TRBV9 with TRBJ2-5; 12 bases agree with TRBD2. The germline gives CDR1 SGDLS, CDR2 YYNGEE. This CDR3 is built from 15 residues. After removal of 3 bases from V and 5 bases from J, the junction contained 5 bases not matched to a gene. In DNA, the CDR3 is TGTGCCAGCAGCGCTAGCGGGGGGGCCTTGGAGACCCAGTACTTC. As protein: CASSASGGALETQYF.

This clonotype was observed many times. The J gene is TRBJ2-7, the V gene TRBV5-1, with D unresolved. CDR1 SGHRS and CDR2 YFSETQ come from the germline V gene. The germline V and J ends were trimmed by 2 bases and 7 bases, with 16 bases remaining between them. There are 14 residues in the CDR3. CDR3 loop: CASSLWSLRSEQYF. The CDR3, as DNA: TGCGCCAGCAGCTTATGGTCCCTCCGGTCTGAGCAGTACTTC. Supplemented by reference TRBV5-1 and TRBJ2-7, the full variable domain reads KAGVTQTPRYLIKTRGQQVTLSCSPISGHRSVSWYQQTPGQGLQFLFEYFSETQRNKGNFPGRFSGRQFSNSRSEMNVSTLELGDSALYLCASSLWSLRSEQYFGPGTRLTVT.

V usage is TRBV6-2 or TRBV6-3 and J usage is TRBJ2-3, with 8 bases aligning to TRBD2. J gave up 7 bases and V 5 bases, and 26 bases lay outside the gene matches. CDR1 is MNHEY, CDR2 SVGEGT, per germline. The CDR3 has 20 residues. Here the CDR3 DNA reads TGTGCCAGCAGTCATAATTATCAACGAGTGAAGGAGCGGGGGTCAAATACGCAGTATTTT. Residues: CASSHNYQRVKERGSNTQYF.

This clonotype was picked up many times. The chain employs TRBV9 and TRBJ2-7; D assignment may be TRBD1 or TRBD2 (5 bases each). CDR1 is SGDLS, CDR2 YYNGEE, per germline. This CDR3 comprises 17 residues. V was cut by 3 bases and J by 2 bases, with 21 bases left in between. CDR3 loop: CASSETWDPSYTYEQYF. CDR3 DNA: TGTGCCAGCAGCGAAACTTGGGACCCAAGTTACACCTACGAGCAGTACTTC.

This clonotype was detected a few times. V gene TRBV4-2 combines with J gene TRBJ2-6, with D hard to call. Trimming shortened V by 0 bases and J by 1 base, and 13 bases separated the two germline ends. CDR1 is LGHNA, CDR2 YNFKEQ, per germline. The CDR3 consists of 18 residues. Written as DNA, the CDR3 is TGTGCCAGCAGCCAAGAGACCCAGGAACAATCTGGGGCCAACGTCCTGACTTTC. Amino acid sequence: CASSQETQEQSGANVLTF.

The chain recombines TRBV5-1 with TRBJ2-1; D is perhaps TRBD1 (7 bases). The germline V gene has CDR1 SGHRS and CDR2 YFSETQ. Deletions cut 4 bases from V and 0 bases from J, with 17 bases between. The CDR3 runs 17 residues. Here the CDR3 DNA reads TGCGCCAGCAGCCTAAGACAGGGACTGAGCTCCTACAATGAGCAGTTCTTC. Translated: CASSLRQGLSSYNEQFF. The full variable domain, its missing parts supplied by reference TRBV5-1 and TRBJ2-1, is KAGVTQTPRYLIKTRGQQVTLSCSPISGHRSVSWYQQTPGQGLQFLFEYFSETQRNKGNFPGRFSGRQFSNSRSEMNVSTLELGDSALYLCASSLRQGLSSYNEQFFGPGTRLTVL.